The next 24 T cell receptor beta chains were all read from a single sample in a study of control samples from healthy donors and cancer patients. The method was immunoSEQ multiplex PCR; TCRdb's version includes in-frame clones alone and lacks a portion of them. This table has 95,000 to 130,000 clones, approximately 92% appearing once. Sample: PBMCs. The receptors were gathered from a woman in her fifties or sixties with colorectal cancer.

The V and J genes are TRBV4-2 and TRBJ2-1; D is tentatively TRBD1 or TRBD2 (5 bases each). The length of the CDR3 is 17 residues. Germline CDR1 reads LGHNA; CDR2 reads YNFKEQ. V lost 5 bases and J lost 8, with 25 bases in between. CDR3: CASSWVGERITGDEQFF. The CDR3 coding sequence is TGTGCCAGCAGCTGGGTGGGGGAGCGCATAACGGGCGATGAGCAGTTCTTC.

The chain recombines TRBV28 with TRBJ2-1; TRBD1 matches at 10 bases. This CDR3 is 15 amino acids long. Germline-derived CDR1 and CDR2 are MDHEN and SYDVKM. The V and J ends lost 6 bases and 2 bases, in that order; junction bases with no gene match: 4. CDR3 DNA: TGTGCCAGCAGAAGGGACAGGGGTACCTACAATGAGCAGTTCTTC. It translates to CASRRDRGTYNEQFF.

This clone showed up just once. The V gene is TRBV10-3, the J gene TRBJ2-5; 8 positions agree with TRBD2. Germline V gives CDR1 ENHRY, CDR2 SYGVKD. The V gene end was trimmed by 8 bases and the J gene end by 0 bases; junction bases not matched to a gene: 5. This CDR3 comprises 14 residues. This chain's CDR3 is CAISTSENQETQYF. The CDR3 region has the DNA TGTGCCATCTCGACTAGCGAGAACCAAGAGACCCAGTACTTC.

CDR3 in amino acids: CASGRDSNEKLFF. For the CDR3, the DNA is TGCGCCAGCGGCCGGGACAGCAATGAAAAACTGTTTTTT. This chain links TRBV5-1 with TRBJ1-4, with 7 bases matching TRBD1. This CDR3 has 13 amino acids. CDR1 SGHRS and CDR2 YFSETQ come from the germline V gene. V dropped 7 bases and J dropped 5; count of bases not matched to a gene: 5.

As concerns this clone: This same CDR3 is encoded by further DNA sequences in the sample. The genes are TRBV19 and TRBJ1-2, with D perhaps matching TRBD1 (5 bases). In germline, CDR1 is LNHDA, CDR2 SQIVND (reference sequence). The CDR3 has 13 amino acids. Trimming removed 5 bases from V and 5 bases from J, with 12 bases in between. The CDR3 protein is CASSGPAGYGYTF. The DNA of the CDR3 is TGTGCCAGTAGTGGGCCCGCAGGGTATGGCTACACCTTC.

The chain uses TRBV2 and TRBJ2-5, with TRBD2 matching over 8 bases. Germline values: CDR1 SNHLY, CDR2 FYNNEI. V lost 5 bases and J lost 5; bases outside the gene matches: 10. CDR3 length: 15 amino acids. The CDR3 is CASSRFSGARETQYF. CDR3 bases: TGTGCCAGCAGTCGATTTAGCGGGGCCAGGGAGACCCAGTACTTC.

The chain is built from TRBV11-2 and TRBJ2-5; 16 bases match TRBD2. Germline loops: CDR1 SGHAT, CDR2 FQNNGV. Trimming took 1 base from V and 2 from J; bases not matched to a gene: 4. There are 18 residues in the CDR3. The CDR3 here is CASSLGGLAGGGQETQYF. In DNA form, the CDR3 reads TGTGCCAGCAGCTTAGGGGGACTAGCGGGAGGGGGTCAAGAGACCCAGTACTTC.

The sample holds many counts of this clone. CDR3 amino acids: CASGLTYEQYF. In nucleotides, the CDR3 is TGTGCTAGTGGTCTCACCTACGAGCAGTACTTC. The chain recombines TRBV12-5 with TRBJ2-7; D not resolved. Per the germline V gene, CDR1 is LGHNT and CDR2 is FRNRAP. CDR3 size: 11 residues. V was cut by 5 bases and J by 2 bases, with 4 bases left in between.

The J gene is TRBJ1-6, the V gene TRBV2; D unclear. The germline V and J ends were trimmed by 2 bases and 17 bases, with 13 bases remaining between them. This CDR3 contains 12 residues. Germline values: CDR1 SNHLY, CDR2 FYNNEI. Written as DNA, the CDR3 is TGTGCCAGCAGTGAATGGGTGGAATCGATCCACTTT. Encoded protein: CASSEWVESIHF.

CDR3 coding DNA: TGCACCAGCAGCCCGCACGGGACAGGGTATGAAAAACTGTTTTTT. This codes for CTSSPHGTGYEKLFF. The chain is built from TRBV1 and TRBJ1-4; the table's D call TRBD1 went unverified against the DNA. TRBV1 is reported as a pseudogene. CDR3 length equals 15 residues.

The V call is TRBV30, the J call TRBJ1-5; 7 bases fit TRBD1. The CDR3 runs 16 residues. CDR1 is GTSNPN, CDR2 SVGIG, per germline (reference sequence). J lost 7 bases, V lost 5 bases, and 17 bases had no gene match. Here the CDR3 DNA reads TGTGCCTGGGGACCCCGCAAGACAGGGCCGGGGCAGCCCCAGCATTTT. Amino acid sequence: CAWGPRKTGPGQPQHF.

This chain links TRBV18 with TRBJ1-2, with D unresolved. Germline CDR1 KGHSH, CDR2 LQKENI. V shed 3 bases and J shed 6 bases, with 20 bases lying between them. This CDR3 spans 16 amino acids. The CDR3 bases are TGTGCCAGCTCACCTACGACTGGCGTGAGGAGAGATGGCTACACCTTC. It codes for CASSPTTGVRRDGYTF.

The chain is built from TRBV2 and TRBJ1-6, with TRBD1 identical over 9 bases. J was trimmed by 9 bases and V by 3 bases; bases with no gene match: 6. This CDR3 contains 15 residues. Germline loops: CDR1 SNHLY, CDR2 FYNNEI. For the CDR3, the DNA is TGTGCCAGCAGTGACGCGGAGGACAGGGGTTCACCCCTCCACTTT. Translating it yields CASSDAEDRGSPLHF. The full variable domain, its missing parts supplied by reference TRBV2 and TRBJ1-6, is EPEVTQTPSHQVTQMGQEVILRCVPISNHLYFYWYRQILGQKVEFLVSFYNNEISEKSEIFDDQFSVERPDGSNFTLKIRSTKLEDSAMYFCASSDAEDRGSPLHFGNGTRLTVT.

The rearrangement joins TRBV7-6 to TRBJ2-5, with 7 bases lining up with TRBD2. V dropped 1 base and J dropped 5; count of bases not matched to a gene: 7. This CDR3 region has 15 residues. Germline V CDR1 and CDR2: SGHVS, FNYEAQ. CDR3 loop: CASSLVPSGWETQYF. The DNA for the CDR3 is TGTGCCAGCAGCTTAGTTCCTAGCGGATGGGAGACCCAGTACTTC.

The chain recombines TRBV29-1 with TRBJ1-5, with TRBD1 identical over 8 bases. Germline CDR1 SQVTM, CDR2 ANQGSEA. V shed 5 bases, J shed 5 bases, and the junction held 2 bases outside the gene matches. CDR3 length: 12 residues. CDR3 sequence (DNA): TGCAGCGTTAAGACAGGGGATCAGCCCCAGCATTTT. Translated, it gives CSVKTGDQPQHF.

This clone occurred once. The V call is TRBV6-5, the J call TRBJ1-1; no firm D call. The germline gives CDR1 MNHEY, CDR2 SVGAGI. Trimming pared 8 bases from V and 1 base from J, leaving 14 bases between. CDR3 length: 14 amino acids. CDR3 amino acids: CASFNARGNTEAFF. CDR3 nucleotides: TGTGCCAGCTTTAACGCCCGGGGGAACACTGAAGCTTTCTTT.

The gene calls are TRBV3-1 (or the pseudogene TRBV3-2) and TRBJ1-1, with D perhaps matching TRBD1 (6 bases). V lost 5 bases to trimming and J lost 4 bases, with 14 bases between them. CDR1 and CDR2 (germline): LGHDT, YNNKEL (reference sequence). The CDR3 length is 14 residues. The CDR3 is CASSGAGVGTEAFF. For the CDR3, the DNA is TGTGCCAGCAGCGGTGCAGGGGTCGGCACTGAAGCTTTCTTT.

The chain joins TRBV5-1 to TRBJ2-7, with D perhaps TRBD1 (6 bases). The V gene lost 2 bases and the J gene lost 0 bases, with 12 bases spanning the gap. Germline V gene lookup returns CDR1 SGHRS and CDR2 YFSETQ. The CDR3 consists of 15 residues. Here the CDR3 DNA reads TGCGCCAGCAGCTTTGAACAGGGTGGCTCCTACGAGCAGTACTTC. Protein: CASSFEQGGSYEQYF. Filled out from reference TRBV5-1 and TRBJ2-7, the complete variable domain reads KAGVTQTPRYLIKTRGQQVTLSCSPISGHRSVSWYQQTPGQGLQFLFEYFSETQRNKGNFPGRFSGRQFSNSRSEMNVSTLELGDSALYLCASSFEQGGSYEQYFGPGTRLTVT.

This clone was picked up one time. This chain connects TRBV10-3 to TRBJ2-1; 13 bases map to TRBD2. From germline, CDR1 is ENHRY and CDR2 SYGVKD. The CDR3 contains 19 residues. J was trimmed by 0 bases and V by 4 bases; bases with no gene match: 9. CDR3 in amino acids: CAISGRTSGGPSSYNEQFF. DNA of the CDR3: TGTGCCATCAGTGGACGGACTAGCGGGGGCCCGAGCTCCTACAATGAGCAGTTCTTC.

This chain uses TRBV5-5 with TRBJ2-7; D may be TRBD2 (6 bases). CDR1 and CDR2 (germline): SGHKS, YYEKEE (reference sequence). The ends were cut back, 4 bases at V and 1 base at J, with 12 bases in the middle. The CDR3 contains 14 residues. DNA of the CDR3: TGTGCCAGCAGCCCCAGGGACTCTTCCTACGAGCAGTACTTC. It encodes CASSPRDSSYEQYF.

The J gene is TRBJ1-4, the V gene TRBV28; D unclear. The CDR3 has 14 residues. Germline CDR1 and CDR2: MDHEN and SYDVKM. V shed 0 bases and J shed 5 bases, with 7 bases lying between them. This CDR3 is CASSLWEENEKLFF. Written as DNA, the CDR3 is TGTGCCAGCAGTTTATGGGAGGAAAATGAAAAACTGTTTTTT.

The chain carries TRBV19 and TRBJ2-7; D possibly matches TRBD1 or TRBD2 (5 bases each). CDR3 size: 13 residues. The germline V and J ends were trimmed by 4 bases and 8 bases, with 15 bases remaining between them. Germline V gives CDR1 LNHDA, CDR2 SQIVND (reference sequence). As DNA, the CDR3 is TGTGCCAGTAGTAACACCGGGACCACTCAGCAGTACTTC. This translates into CASSNTGTTQQYF.

This sequence joins TRBV6-1 and TRBJ2-5; the match to TRBD1 covers 7 bases. The CDR3 extends over 15 amino acids. Trimming cost V 3 bases and J 5 bases; bases outside gene matches: 9. CDR1 is MNHNS and CDR2 is SASEGT in the germline V gene. Here the CDR3 reads CASSDQGEPQETQYF. The CDR3 region has the DNA TGTGCCAGCAGTGATCAGGGGGAGCCCCAGGAGACCCAGTACTTC.

This chain connects TRBV5-1 to TRBJ2-3, with 9 bases matching TRBD2. V lost 6 bases to trimming and J lost 3 bases; unmatched junction nucleotides: 5. This CDR3 is built from 14 residues. Germline V gene lookup returns CDR1 SGHRS and CDR2 YFSETQ. CDR3 protein: CASNGGLATDTQYF. In DNA, the CDR3 is TGCGCCAGCAACGGGGGACTAGCAACAGATACGCAGTATTTT.